The 29 T cell receptor beta chains below were found in one sample sequenced in a study of OX40 agonist ivuxolimab in advanced cancers. This table comes from immunoSEQ multiplex PCR, and its TCRdb copy is limited to in-frame clones, with some not included. Of tens of thousands of clones in the sample, about nine tenths were seen once. The input for sequencing was CD4+ or CD8+ T cells sorted from blood, taken in a trial of the OX40 agonist ivuxolimab. These receptors were taken from an adult with an advanced solid tumor such as melanoma, head and neck, liver or kidney cancer.

In its sample, this clone was seen once. V and J are TRBV5-1 and TRBJ1-3, with D uncertain. V lost 3 bases and J lost 8, with 12 bases in between. This CDR3 spans 13 amino acids. CDR1 SGHRS and CDR2 YFSETQ come from the germline V gene. This CDR3 reads CASSSGSGDTIYF. CDR3 sequence (DNA): TGCGCCAGCAGCTCCGGGTCCGGGGACACCATATATTTT.

As concerns this clone: The same CDR3 arises from other DNA sequences in this sample as well. V is TRBV5-1 and J is TRBJ2-7; possible D gene TRBD2, 7 bases. V dropped 4 bases and J dropped 7 bases, with 12 bases sitting between them. The CDR3 loop spans 12 amino acids. Germline V gene sequence: CDR1 SGHRS, CDR2 YFSETQ. CDR3 in amino acids: CASSLEGGEQYF. The DNA of the CDR3 is TGCGCCAGCAGCCTCGAGGGGGGGGAGCAGTACTTC.

The chain is built from TRBV28 and TRBJ1-4; D is possibly TRBD1 (5 bases). The ends were cut back, 6 bases at V and 8 bases at J, with 16 bases in the middle. In germline, CDR1 is MDHEN, CDR2 SYDVKM. This CDR3 spans 14 amino acids. The CDR3 loop is CASRGTRLGEKLFF. The CDR3 DNA reads as TGTGCCAGCAGGGGGACTCGCCTGGGGGAAAAACTGTTTTTT.

The chain links TRBV18 to TRBJ2-1, with TRBD2 identical over 8 bases. CDR1 KGHSH and CDR2 LQKENI come from the germline V gene. The V and J ends lost 3 bases and 9 bases, in that order; junction bases with no gene match: 7. The CDR3 runs 14 residues. In DNA, the CDR3 is TGTGCCAGCTCACCGGGACTAGGGGTAGGTGAGCAGTTCTTC. This sequence encodes CASSPGLGVGEQFF.

The chain combines TRBV9 with TRBJ2-5, with 9 bases lining up with TRBD1. The CDR3 is 15 amino acids. CDR1 and CDR2 from the germline V gene are SGDLS and YYNGEE. J lost 5 bases, V lost 1 base, and 6 bases had no gene match. Written as DNA, the CDR3 is TGTGCCAGCAGCGTATCCGGGACAGGGTCCGAGACCCAGTACTTC. Protein product: CASSVSGTGSETQYF.

V usage is TRBV7-3 and J usage is TRBJ2-3; D is possibly TRBD1 (5 bases). The CDR3 has 13 amino acids. Trimming shortened V by 5 bases and J by 1 base, and 7 bases separated the two germline ends. Per germline, CDR1 SGHTA and CDR2 FQGTGA. The CDR3 protein is CASSKQGTDTQYF. The CDR3 coding sequence is TGTGCCAGCAGCAAACAGGGCACAGATACGCAGTATTTT.

The chain combines TRBV6-1 with TRBJ2-1, with TRBD1 matching over 7 bases. Germline lookup yields CDR1 MNHNS and CDR2 SASEGT. V lost 1 base, J lost 4 bases, and 4 bases stayed unmatched. This CDR3 spans 15 amino acids. Here the CDR3 DNA reads TGTGCCAGCAGTGAAGAGGGGGACAGATACAATGAGCAGTTCTTC. The encoded protein is CASSEEGDRYNEQFF.

The J gene is TRBJ2-5, the V gene TRBV2; TRBD2 matches 9 bases. The CDR3 covers 16 residues. J was trimmed by 2 bases and V by 6 bases; bases with no gene match: 10. Germline values: CDR1 SNHLY, CDR2 FYNNEI. CDR3: CASRNRRREGQETQYF. CDR3 bases: TGTGCCAGCAGAAACCGGCGGCGGGAGGGGCAAGAGACCCAGTACTTC.

The V and J genes are TRBV5-4 and TRBJ2-7; 11 positions match TRBD2. Germline trimming cut 5 bases from V and 5 bases from J; bases unmatched to any gene: 9. Germline CDR1 and CDR2: SGHNT and YYREEE (reference sequence). CDR3 length equals 15 residues. The CDR3 nucleotides are TGTGCCAGCAGTTTAACTAGCGGGGGAGGCCACGAGCAGTACTTC. Protein: CASSLTSGGGHEQYF.

The chain joins TRBV7-9 to TRBJ1-3; D unclear. This CDR3 spans 15 amino acids. Trimming removed 1 base at V and 4 bases at J, with 11 bases between. Germline V gene lookup returns CDR1 SEHNR and CDR2 FQNEAQ (reference sequence). CDR3 sequence (DNA): TGTGCCAGCAGCTTAGGTGTCCAGTCAGGAAACACCATATATTTT. Amino acids: CASSLGVQSGNTIYF. The entire variable domain, with the rest obtained from reference TRBV7-9 and TRBJ1-3, is as follows: DTGVSQNPRHKITKRGQNVTFRCDPISEHNRLYWYRQTLGQGPEFLTYFQNEAQLEKSRLLSDRFSAERPKGSFSTLEIQRTEQGDSAMYLCASSLGVQSGNTIYFGEGSWLTVV.

The chain employs TRBV5-8 and TRBJ2-7, with TRBD1 matching 8 bases. V dropped 2 bases and J dropped 2; count of bases not matched to a gene: 3. The CDR3 consists of 14 residues. Germline V gene data show CDR1 as SGHTS and CDR2 as YDEGEE. CDR3 in DNA: TGTGCCAGCAGCTTCCGACAGGGGCCCTACGAGCAGTACTTC. Encoded protein: CASSFRQGPYEQYF. The whole variable domain, filled in from reference TRBV5-8 and TRBJ2-7, reads EAGVTQSPTHLIKTRGQQATLRCSPISGHTSVYWYQQALGLGLQFLLWYDEGEERNRGNFPPRFSGRQFPNYSSELNVNALELEDSALYLCASSFRQGPYEQYFGPGTRLTVT.

This clone appeared a single time. The CDR3 sequence is CASSLATTATEAFF. CDR3 DNA: TGTGCCAGCAGCTTAGCAACGACTGCCACTGAAGCTTTCTTT. The V gene is TRBV7-8, the J gene TRBJ1-1; D is undetermined. V shed 0 bases and J shed 4 bases, with 9 bases lying between them. This CDR3 is 14 amino acids long. Germline lookup yields CDR1 SGHVS and CDR2 FQNEAQ.

This clone was recorded a few times. The chain uses TRBV18 and TRBJ1-5, with 9 bases lining up with TRBD1. Germline CDR1 KGHSH, CDR2 LQKENI. V shed 4 bases, J shed 9 bases, and the junction held 10 bases outside the gene matches. The CDR3 totals 15 residues. Here the CDR3 reads CASSLRDRALSPQHF. The CDR3 region has the DNA TGTGCCAGCTCACTCCGGGACAGGGCTCTATCGCCCCAGCATTTT.

In its sample, this clone was seen a few times. The chain recombines TRBV2 with TRBJ1-1; perhaps TRBD1 as D (6 bases). The V end lost 7 bases, the J end lost 4 bases, and 7 bases lay between the germline ends. Germline loops: CDR1 SNHLY, CDR2 FYNNEI. The CDR3 extends over 11 amino acids. This CDR3 is CASNRATEAFF. The CDR3 nucleotides are TGTGCCAGCAACAGGGCCACTGAAGCTTTCTTT.

The chain links TRBV7-2 to TRBJ2-5; D perhaps matches TRBD1 (6 bases). The CDR3 is made up of 15 amino acids. V lost 2 bases and J 2 bases, leaving 12 bases between the germline ends. Germline V gene sequence: CDR1 SGHTA, CDR2 FQGNSA. The CDR3 DNA reads as TGTGCCAGCAGCTTACCCGGGACATATCAAGAGACCCAGTACTTC. Translating it yields CASSLPGTYQETQYF.

The chain combines TRBV5-1 with TRBJ2-5, with D tentatively TRBD1 (6 bases). V was pared by 4 bases and J by 4 bases, with 14 bases between. CDR3 length equals 14 residues. The germline V gene encodes CDR1 SGHRS and CDR2 YFSETQ. The CDR3 sequence: CASSQDSRGETQYF. The CDR3 nucleotides are TGCGCCAGCAGCCAGGACAGTAGAGGAGAGACCCAGTACTTC.

This chain joins TRBV6-5 and TRBJ2-3; 8 bases are a match to TRBD2. Germline CDR1 reads MNHEY; CDR2 reads SVGAGI. With 2 bases clipped from V and 2 bases from J, the junction kept 3 bases outside the gene matches. This CDR3 has 15 residues. CDR3 residues: CASSYSGSDTDTQYF. The CDR3 DNA follows: TGTGCCAGCAGTTACAGCGGGAGCGACACAGATACGCAGTATTTT.

The V call is TRBV11-2, the J call TRBJ2-7; tentative D call: TRBD2 (6 bases). The V end was cut by 4 bases, the J end by 5 bases, with 18 bases between. The CDR3 extends over 15 amino acids. Germline CDR1 and CDR2: SGHAT and FQNNGV. CDR3: CASSSGLRDLHEQYF. CDR3 DNA: TGTGCCAGCAGCTCGGGACTGAGAGATTTACACGAGCAGTACTTC.

In its sample, this clone was seen a few times. This chain links TRBV28 with TRBJ1-2, with D tentatively TRBD1 (5 bases). Germline loops: CDR1 MDHEN, CDR2 SYDVKM. This CDR3 is 13 amino acids long. Trimming left V 3 bases short and J 5 bases short, with 10 bases between. CDR3 sequence (DNA): TGTGCCAGCAGTTTCAGTAGGGGTTATGGCTACACCTTC. Protein sequence: CASSFSRGYGYTF.

This clone came up once. The V call is TRBV30, the J call TRBJ2-2; 12 bases are a match to TRBD2. The CDR3 runs 14 residues. Germline CDR1 and CDR2: GTSNPN and SVGIG (reference sequence). After removal of 2 bases from V and 7 bases from J, the junction contained 2 bases not matched to a gene. The CDR3 DNA sequence: TGTGCCTGGAGTCTAGCGGGGGGGTTCGGGGAGCTGTTTTTT. It encodes CAWSLAGGFGELFF.

V gene TRBV19 combines with J gene TRBJ2-2, with D unclear. Germline V gene lookup returns CDR1 LNHDA and CDR2 SQIVND (reference sequence). This CDR3 has 13 residues. Trimming left V 3 bases short and J 1 base short, with 3 bases between. CDR3 coding DNA: TGTGCCAGTAGTATTCAGAACACCGGGGAGCTGTTTTTT. Protein: CASSIQNTGELFF.

For this clone: The sample holds other DNA sequences that translate to the same CDR3. The chain joins TRBV7-2 to TRBJ1-5; D is unresolved. There are 13 residues in the CDR3. V lost 1 base, J lost 4 bases, and 5 bases lay in between. Germline V gene data show CDR1 as SGHTA and CDR2 as FQGNSA. For the CDR3, the DNA is TGTGCCAGCAGCTTAGGGCCTAATCAGCCCCAGCATTTT. Encoded protein: CASSLGPNQPQHF.

The J gene is TRBJ2-2, the V gene TRBV19, with no clear D. The CDR3 totals 15 residues. V was pared by 3 bases and J by 7 bases, with 15 bases between. The germline V gene has CDR1 LNHDA and CDR2 SQIVND (reference sequence). The CDR3 bases are TGTGCCAGTAGTATCGCCGTGGGCTTTGGCGGGGAGCTGTTTTTT. Amino acid sequence: CASSIAVGFGGELFF.

The rearrangement links TRBV6-1 to TRBJ1-3; D is uncertain. Between the trimmed V and J ends, which lost 10 bases and 0 bases, there was a span of 13 bases. The CDR3 has 14 amino acids. Germline V gene sequence: CDR1 MNHNS, CDR2 SASEGT. CDR3: CATGSGGSGNTIYF. CDR3 nucleotides: TGTGCCACCGGCTCAGGAGGCTCTGGAAACACCATATATTTT.

This chain joins TRBV11-2 and TRBJ2-1; 8 bases are shared with TRBD1. The V and J ends lost 5 bases and 4 bases, in that order; junction bases with no gene match: 7. CDR1 and CDR2 from the germline V gene are SGHAT and FQNNGV. CDR3 length: 15 amino acids. The CDR3 DNA reads as TGTGCCAGCAGCATAGGACAGGGTAATTACAATGAGCAGTTCTTC. Translated: CASSIGQGNYNEQFF. The full variable domain, its missing parts supplied by reference TRBV11-2 and TRBJ2-1, is EAGVAQSPRYKIIEKRQSVAFWCNPISGHATLYWYQQILGQGPKLLIQFQNNGVVDDSQLPKDRFSAERLKGVDSTLKIQPAKLEDSAVYLCASSIGQGNYNEQFFGPGTRLTVL.

V usage is TRBV2 and J usage is TRBJ2-5; a weak D match, TRBD1 (7 bases). Germline CDR1 is SNHLY and CDR2 is FYNNEI. V dropped 6 bases and J dropped 3 bases, with 17 bases sitting between them. The CDR3 has 15 amino acids. CDR3 coding DNA: TGTGCCAGCAGCGAGGCGGGACAGCCAAAAGAGACCCAGTACTTC. This gives the protein CASSEAGQPKETQYF. Together with reference TRBV2 and TRBJ2-5, the CDR3 gives the full variable domain: EPEVTQTPSHQVTQMGQEVILRCVPISNHLYFYWYRQILGQKVEFLVSFYNNEISEKSEIFDDQFSVERPDGSNFTLKIRSTKLEDSAMYFCASSEAGQPKETQYFGPGTRLLVL.

The sample holds a few counts of this clone. The J gene is TRBJ2-1, the V gene TRBV10-3, with 7 bases matching TRBD2. Per the germline V gene, CDR1 is ENHRY and CDR2 is SYGVKD. The CDR3 sequence is 16 residues long. The junction had 9 bases not matched to a gene; V was cut back by 0 bases and J by 7 bases. The CDR3 DNA reads TGTGCCATCAGTGAGTCGTTACTAGCGATAGGGAATGAGCAGTTCTTC. Its protein is CAISESLLAIGNEQFF.

This chain connects TRBV4-3 to TRBJ2-2, with 7 bases lining up with TRBD1. From germline, CDR1 is LGHNA and CDR2 YSLEER. The length of the CDR3 is 14 residues. V shed 2 bases and J 4 bases; nucleotides not matched to a gene: 1. The CDR3 loop is CASSQNRGTGELFF. The CDR3 region has the DNA TGCGCCAGCAGCCAAAACAGGGGCACCGGGGAGCTGTTTTTT.

This sequence joins TRBV19 and TRBJ1-1, with TRBD1 as a possible D gene (6 bases). V lost 6 bases, J lost 5 bases, and 13 bases lay in between. This CDR3 comprises 13 residues. Germline V gene data show CDR1 as LNHDA and CDR2 as SQIVND (reference sequence). In DNA, the CDR3 is TGTGCCAGTAGGCAGGGGAGAGAGACTGAAGCTTTCTTT. As protein: CASRQGRETEAFF. The variable domain in full, completed from reference TRBV19 and TRBJ1-1, reads DGGITQSPKYLFRKEGQNVTLSCEQNLNHDAMYWYRQDPGQGLRLIYYSQIVNDFQKGDIAEGYSVSREKKESFPLTVTSAQKNPTAFYLCASRQGRETEAFFGQGTRLTVV.